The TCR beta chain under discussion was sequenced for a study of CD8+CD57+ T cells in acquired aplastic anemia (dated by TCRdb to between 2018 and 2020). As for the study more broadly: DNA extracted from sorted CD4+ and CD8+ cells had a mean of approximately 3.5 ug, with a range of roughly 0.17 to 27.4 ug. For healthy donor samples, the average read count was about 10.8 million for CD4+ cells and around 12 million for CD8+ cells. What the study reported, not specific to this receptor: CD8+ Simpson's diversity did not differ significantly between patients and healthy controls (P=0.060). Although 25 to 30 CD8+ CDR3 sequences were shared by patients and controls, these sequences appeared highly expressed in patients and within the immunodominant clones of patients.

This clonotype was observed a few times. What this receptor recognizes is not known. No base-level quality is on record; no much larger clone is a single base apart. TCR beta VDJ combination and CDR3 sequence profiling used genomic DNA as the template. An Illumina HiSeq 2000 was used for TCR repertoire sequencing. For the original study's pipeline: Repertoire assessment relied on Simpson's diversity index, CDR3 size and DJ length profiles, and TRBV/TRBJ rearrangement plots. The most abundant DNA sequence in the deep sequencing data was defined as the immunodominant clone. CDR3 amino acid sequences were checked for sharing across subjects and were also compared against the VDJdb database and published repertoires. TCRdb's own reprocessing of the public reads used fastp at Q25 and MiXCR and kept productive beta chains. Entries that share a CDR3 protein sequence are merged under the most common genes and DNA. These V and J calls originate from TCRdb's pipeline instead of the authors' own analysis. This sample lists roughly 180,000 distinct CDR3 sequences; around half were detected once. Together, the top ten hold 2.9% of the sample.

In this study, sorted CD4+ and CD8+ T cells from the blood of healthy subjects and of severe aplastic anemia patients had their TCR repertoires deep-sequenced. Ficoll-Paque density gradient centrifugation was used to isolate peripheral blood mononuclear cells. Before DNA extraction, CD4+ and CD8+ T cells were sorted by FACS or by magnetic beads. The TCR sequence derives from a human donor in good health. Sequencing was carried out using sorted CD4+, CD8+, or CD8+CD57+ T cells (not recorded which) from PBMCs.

The nucleotide sequence is given as TGCAGTGCTCGGGACAGGAAGACTTTCTTT. Translated, it gives CSARDRKTFF. Recombination connected TRBV20-1 to TRBJ1-1; TRBD1 agrees with 8 junctional bases. The germline V end is reduced by 5 bases and the J end by 12 bases; junction bases left unmatched: 5. Reading the germline V gene (reference sequence) gives CDR1 DFQATT and CDR2 SNEGSKA. The CDR3 sequence holds 10 residues, the cysteine and phenylalanine included. The CDR3 DNA has 30 bases and is translated from base 1.